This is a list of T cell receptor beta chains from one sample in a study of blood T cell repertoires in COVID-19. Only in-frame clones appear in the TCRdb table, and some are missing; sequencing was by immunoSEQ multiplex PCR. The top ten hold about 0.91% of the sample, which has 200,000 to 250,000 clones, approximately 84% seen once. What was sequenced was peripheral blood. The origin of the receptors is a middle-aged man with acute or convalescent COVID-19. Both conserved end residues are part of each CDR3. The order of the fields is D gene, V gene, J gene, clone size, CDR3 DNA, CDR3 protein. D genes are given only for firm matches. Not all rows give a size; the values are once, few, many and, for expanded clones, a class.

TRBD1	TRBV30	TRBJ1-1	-	TGTGCCTGGAGCCTTGGGGCAGGGGGGAACACTGAAGCTTTCTTT	CAWSLGAGGNTEAFF
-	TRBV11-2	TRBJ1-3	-	TGTGCCAGCAGCTTAGTTGGAGTAGGCTCTGGAAACACCATATATTTT	CASSLVGVGSGNTIYF
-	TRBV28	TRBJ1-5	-	TGTGCCAGCAGTTTTGGAAGGGGCTGGCAGCCCCAGCATTTT	CASSFGRGWQPQHF
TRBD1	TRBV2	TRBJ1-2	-	TGTGCCAGCAGGGGACAGCCCTCTAACTATGGCTACACCTTC	CASRGQPSNYGYTF
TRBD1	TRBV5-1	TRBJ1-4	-	TGCGCCAGCAGCTTCGGGGACAGGGATGCTGAAAAACTGTTTTTT	CASSFGDRDAEKLFF
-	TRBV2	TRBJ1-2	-	TGTGCCAGCAGGTCAGGGTTGGGGGGCTACACCTTC	CASRSGLGGYTF
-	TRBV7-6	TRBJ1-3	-	TGTGCCAGCAGCTTAACGGTTGAGGTCGGTACCGCTGGAAACACCATATATTTT	CASSLTVEVGTAGNTIYF
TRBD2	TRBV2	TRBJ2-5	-	TGTGCCAGCAGTGAACTACTAGCGGGGGCCCAAGAGACCCAGTACTTC	CASSELLAGAQETQYF
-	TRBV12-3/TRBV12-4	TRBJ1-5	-	TGTGCCAGCAGTTTAGCGACTTTTCAGCCCCAGCATTTT	CASSLATFQPQHF
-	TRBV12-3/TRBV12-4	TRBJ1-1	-	TGTGCCAGCAGTAGACAGGTTGAAGCTTTCTTT	CASSRQVEAFF
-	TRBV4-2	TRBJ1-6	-	TGTGCCAGCAGCCAAGACCGGTTCGAACCCCTCCACTTT	CASSQDRFEPLHF
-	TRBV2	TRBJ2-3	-	TGTGCCAGCAGTGATACAGGGACAGATACGCAGTATTTT	CASSDTGTDTQYF
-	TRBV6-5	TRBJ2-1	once	TGTGCCAGCAGTATGAAGCCGGGACTGGGTTTGAAGGCGTTCTTC	CASSMKPGLGLKAFF
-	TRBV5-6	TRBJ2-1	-	TGTGCCAGCAGCCCAGGTGGGGGGGCATCCTACAATGAGCAGTTCTTC	CASSPGGGASYNEQFF
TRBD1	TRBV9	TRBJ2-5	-	TGTGCCAGCAGCATCGGGACAGGGGTCCCAGAGACCCAGTACTTC	CASSIGTGVPETQYF
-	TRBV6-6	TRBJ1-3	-	TGTGCCAGCACTAAAACCTCTGGAAACACCATATATTTT	CASTKTSGNTIYF
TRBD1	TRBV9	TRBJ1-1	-	TGTGCCAGCAGCCCGCCCGACAGGGGGCTACGGAACACTGAAGCTTTCTTT	CASSPPDRGLRNTEAFF
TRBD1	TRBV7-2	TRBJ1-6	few	TGTGCCAGCAGCCTGACAGGGGAAGGCAATTCACCCCTCCACTTT	CASSLTGEGNSPLHF
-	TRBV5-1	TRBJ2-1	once	TGCGCCAGCAGCTTAGCTGGACAGACGAATGAGCAGTTCTTC	CASSLAGQTNEQFF
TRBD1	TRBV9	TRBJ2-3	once	TGTGCCAGCAGCGTAGAGGGGGCCGGGGTAGATACGCAGTATTTT	CASSVEGAGVDTQYF
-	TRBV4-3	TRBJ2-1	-	TGCGCCAGCAGCCAAGACCCGAACAGGGAACTAAGCAATGAGCAGTTCTTC	CASSQDPNRELSNEQFF
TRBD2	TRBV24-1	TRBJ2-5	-	TGTGCCACCAGTGATCCCCCCGGGGCTAGCGGGGTGGGAGAGACCCAGTACTTC	CATSDPPGASGVGETQYF
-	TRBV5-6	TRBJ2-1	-	TGTGCCAGCAGCTTGGCCGGTGGTTTTGAGCAGTTCTTC	CASSLAGGFEQFF
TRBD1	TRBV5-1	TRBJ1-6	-	TGCGCCAGCAGCCTAGGACAGGGCGACTCACCCCTCCACTTT	CASSLGQGDSPLHF